The TCR beta chain described here comes from a study of blood T cell repertoires in COVID-19. Background on the study: The United States, Italy and Spain provided the acute and convalescent COVID-19 samples. PBMCs, B-cell-depleted T cells, or T cells were the source of the cDNA or gDNA that made up the material.

Assay used: immunoSEQ multiplex PCR; TCRdb lists only in-frame clones, some missing. The sample includes 110,000 or so clones, about 83% of them seen just once. Looked up from germline, CDR1 is SGHTA and CDR2 is FQGNSA. V shed 3 bases, J shed 9 bases, and the junction held 5 bases outside the gene matches. This CDR3 is built from 15 residues. This clone was observed a handful of times. The sample taken for sequencing was peripheral blood. The V call is TRBV7-2, the J call TRBJ1-6; 10 nucleotides align to TRBD1. The source is a man between 60 and 75 years old with acute or convalescent COVID-19. The CDR3 loop reads CASSLTGGMGSPLHF. CDR3 bases: TGTGCCAGCAGCTTGACAGGGGGCATGGGTTCACCCCTCCACTTT. Based on the CDR3 plus reference TRBV7-2 and TRBJ1-6, the full variable domain is GAGVSQSPSNKVTEKGKDVELRCDPISGHTALYWYRQSLGQGLEFLIYFQGNSAPDKSGLPSDRFSAERTGGSVSTLTIQRTQQEDSAVYLCASSLTGGMGSPLHFGNGTRLTVT.